One sample yielded the 18 T cell receptor beta chains listed below, sequenced in a study of shared clonotypes between healthy human individuals. Generated by immunoSEQ multiplex PCR, the TCRdb table keeps only in-frame clones and is missing some. The sample records about 560,000 clones, around 80% being singletons. Source material: PBMCs. These receptors all come from a woman between 35 and 50 years old in good health. Some clones in this sample may be carry-over from other donors' samples.

This clone was seen many times. The rearrangement links TRBV2 to TRBJ1-1, with 8 bases fitting TRBD1. Germline loops: CDR1 SNHLY, CDR2 FYNNEI. CDR3 length: 18 amino acids. The trim removed 6 bases at V and 1 base at J, leaving 16 bases unmatched. This CDR3 reads CASSRGGGQGNKNTEAFF. The CDR3 DNA reads as TGTGCCAGCAGCAGGGGGGGAGGACAGGGAAACAAGAACACTGAAGCTTTCTTT.

This chain connects TRBV7-9 to TRBJ2-3; no clear D gene. CDR1 is SEHNR and CDR2 is FQNEAQ in the germline V gene (reference sequence). The CDR3 sequence is 17 residues long. Between the trimmed V and J ends, which lost 2 bases and 1 base, there was a span of 16 bases. The CDR3 nucleotides are TGTGCCAGCAGCTTATCTTTGGGTGAAGGACGCACAGATACGCAGTATTTT. As protein: CASSLSLGEGRTDTQYF.

The rearrangement links TRBV2 to TRBJ2-7, with TRBD1 identical over 7 bases. The CDR3 has 15 amino acids. Germline CDR1 is SNHLY and CDR2 is FYNNEI. The V gene end was trimmed by 3 bases and the J gene end by 0 bases; junction bases not matched to a gene: 5. As DNA, the CDR3 is TGTGCCAGCAGTGAGGGACAGAGAAACTCCTACGAGCAGTACTTC. It specifies CASSEGQRNSYEQYF. Full variable domain (remainder filled in from reference TRBV2 and TRBJ2-7): EPEVTQTPSHQVTQMGQEVILRCVPISNHLYFYWYRQILGQKVEFLVSFYNNEISEKSEIFDDQFSVERPDGSNFTLKIRSTKLEDSAMYFCASSEGQRNSYEQYFGPGTRLTVT.

A single count supports this clone. This rearrangement joins TRBV5-1 to TRBJ2-7; no clear D. Germline CDR1 is SGHRS and CDR2 is YFSETQ. The V end lost 0 bases, the J end lost 2 bases, and 12 bases lay between the germline ends. The CDR3 consists of 15 residues. CDR3: CASSLGGPATYEQYF. CDR3 nucleotides: TGCGCCAGCAGCTTGGGAGGTCCAGCTACCTACGAGCAGTACTTC.

The V call is TRBV10-3, the J call TRBJ1-2; D is perhaps TRBD1 (5 bases). CDR1 is ENHRY and CDR2 is SYGVKD in the germline V gene. Deletions cut 4 bases from V and 4 bases from J, with 13 bases between. CDR3 length equals 14 residues. The CDR3 region is CAISVLGTGYGYTF. DNA of the CDR3: TGTGCCATCAGTGTGCTGGGGACGGGCTATGGCTACACCTTC.

The rearrangement uses TRBV19 and TRBJ2-3; perhaps TRBD2 as D (5 bases). Germline loops: CDR1 LNHDA, CDR2 SQIVND (reference sequence). The CDR3 loop spans 16 amino acids. V was trimmed by 3 bases and J by 2 bases, leaving 15 bases between them. The CDR3 DNA reads TGTGCCAGTAGTATCGGGGAGACGGTTTCCACAGATACGCAGTATTTT. Translation: CASSIGETVSTDTQYF.

Concerning this clone: Different DNA sequences within this sample yield the same CDR3. The chain joins TRBV2 to TRBJ2-2, with TRBD2 matching over 7 bases. In germline, CDR1 is SNHLY, CDR2 FYNNEI. The V segment lost 3 bases and the J segment 4 bases; nucleotides outside the gene matches: 5. The CDR3 consists of 15 residues. DNA for the CDR3: TGTGCCAGCAGTGATTTGGCGGGAGCCACCGGGGAGCTGTTTTTT. It translates to CASSDLAGATGELFF.

V usage is TRBV15 and J usage is TRBJ2-2; tentatively, D is TRBD2 (6 bases). The germline V gene encodes CDR1 LNHNV and CDR2 YYDKDF (reference sequence). Trimming shortened V by 0 bases and J by 3 bases, and 14 bases separated the two germline ends. This CDR3 spans 17 amino acids. The CDR3 bases are TGTGCCACCAGCAGAGATAAGCGGGCAGGGTACACCGGGGAGCTGTTTTTT. This gives the protein CATSRDKRAGYTGELFF.

This clone was seen a single time. The chain has TRBV7-3 and TRBJ2-2; perhaps TRBD2 as D (6 bases). The CDR3 consists of 15 residues. CDR1 SGHTA and CDR2 FQGTGA come from the germline V gene. V lost 2 bases and J 0 bases, leaving 7 bases between the germline ends. The CDR3 sequence is CASSLAGPNTGELFF. CDR3 DNA: TGTGCCAGCAGCTTAGCGGGGCCGAACACCGGGGAGCTGTTTTTT.

The V and J genes are TRBV19 and TRBJ1-1; 8 nucleotides align to TRBD1. The CDR3 runs 16 residues. CDR1 and CDR2 (germline): LNHDA, SQIVND (reference sequence). With 1 base clipped from V and 4 bases from J, the junction kept 8 bases outside the gene matches. DNA for the CDR3: TGTGCCAGTAGTATAGTCAGGACAGGGCTGAGCACTGAAGCTTTCTTT. It yields the protein CASSIVRTGLSTEAFF.

Notes on this clone: The same CDR3 can be traced to other DNA sequences in this sample. The J gene is TRBJ2-1, the V gene TRBV27; D call uncertain. V lost 5 bases and J lost 4, with 12 bases in between. This CDR3 region has 14 residues. The germline gives CDR1 MNHEY, CDR2 SMNVEV (reference sequence). The CDR3 bases are TGTGCCAGCAGTCTAGTCCGTGAATACAATGAGCAGTTCTTC. Encoded protein: CASSLVREYNEQFF.

This clone appeared once. The chain uses TRBV6-6 and TRBJ2-3, with 13 bases that match TRBD2. The trim removed 6 bases at V and 7 bases at J, leaving 4 bases unmatched. This CDR3 is 14 amino acids long. Germline lookup yields CDR1 MNHNY and CDR2 SVGAGI (reference sequence). As DNA, the CDR3 is TGTGCCAGCAGGCAACTAGCGGGAGGGTATACGCAGTATTTT. Translation: CASRQLAGGYTQYF.

The chain combines TRBV7-3 with TRBJ2-5; 7 bases are a match to TRBD2. Germline V gives CDR1 SGHTA, CDR2 FQGTGA. CDR3 length: 14 amino acids. V gave up 2 bases and J gave up 5 bases; unmatched junction bases: 5. The CDR3 here is CASSLLARGETQYF. CDR3 DNA: TGTGCCAGCAGCTTACTAGCGCGGGGGGAGACCCAGTACTTC.

The V and J genes are TRBV10-2 and TRBJ1-2, with 8 bases that match TRBD1. This CDR3 comprises 15 residues. J lost 8 bases, V lost 4 bases, and 12 bases had no gene match. Germline V CDR1 and CDR2: WSHSY, SAAADI. CDR3 residues: CASSGGTGPLEGYTF. As DNA, the CDR3 is TGCGCCAGCAGTGGAGGGACAGGCCCCCTTGAAGGCTACACCTTC.

This chain joins TRBV19 and TRBJ2-2, with unresolved D. The CDR3 is 15 amino acids. V lost 4 bases and J 0 bases, leaving 9 bases between the germline ends. Per germline, CDR1 LNHDA and CDR2 SQIVND (reference sequence). The CDR3 is CASSTGLANTGELFF. For the CDR3, the DNA is TGTGCCAGTAGTACGGGCTTGGCGAACACCGGGGAGCTGTTTTTT.

To note about this clone: Other DNA sequences in the same sample also yield this CDR3. This sequence joins TRBV19 and TRBJ2-1; the D is unclear. V lost 6 bases and J 4 bases, leaving 7 bases between the germline ends. This CDR3 comprises 12 residues. CDR1 and CDR2 (germline): LNHDA, SQIVND (reference sequence). CDR3 amino acids: CASSPAYNEQFF. The CDR3 DNA follows: TGTGCCAGTAGCCCGGCTTACAATGAGCAGTTCTTC.

The rearrangement links TRBV7-9 to TRBJ2-1; 14 bases line up with TRBD2. The CDR3 is 18 amino acids. The trim removed 5 bases at V and 0 bases at J, leaving 6 bases unmatched. Germline values: CDR1 SEHNR, CDR2 FQNEAQ (reference sequence). This CDR3 is CASSRLAGGPSSYNEQFF. In nucleotides, the CDR3 is TGTGCCAGCAGCAGACTAGCGGGAGGGCCGAGCTCCTACAATGAGCAGTTCTTC.

This chain links TRBV4-1 with TRBJ1-5, with D unclear. CDR3 length: 15 residues. CDR1 is MGHRA and CDR2 is YSYEKL in the germline V gene. V lost 2 bases and J lost 2, with 10 bases in between. The CDR3 bases are TGCGCCAGCAGCCAAAAAGGGTTGGGCAATCAGCCCCAGCATTTT. This encodes CASSQKGLGNQPQHF.